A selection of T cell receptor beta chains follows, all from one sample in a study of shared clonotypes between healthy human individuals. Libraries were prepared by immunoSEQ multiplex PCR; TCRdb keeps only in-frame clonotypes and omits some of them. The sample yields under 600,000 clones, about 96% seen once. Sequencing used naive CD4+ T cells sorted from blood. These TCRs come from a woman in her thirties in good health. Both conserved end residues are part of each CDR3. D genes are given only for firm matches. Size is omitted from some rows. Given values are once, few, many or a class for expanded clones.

CDR3aa: CASRRTGRSETQYF
CDR3nt: TGTGCCAGCAGGAGGACAGGGAGAAGTGAGACCCAGTACTTC
j_gene: TRBJ2-5
d_gene: TRBD1
v_gene: TRBV2
abundance: -

CDR3aa: CASRDRENQPQHF
CDR3nt: TGCGCCAGCAGGGACAGGGAAAATCAGCCCCAGCATTTT
j_gene: TRBJ1-5
d_gene: TRBD1
v_gene: TRBV5-1
abundance: -

CDR3aa: CASSLRLAEVSYEQYF
CDR3nt: TGCGCCAGCAGCCTCAGACTAGCGGAGGTATCCTACGAGCAGTACTTC
j_gene: TRBJ2-7
d_gene: TRBD2
v_gene: TRBV4-1
abundance: -

CDR3aa: CASSLGKGGWTEAFF
CDR3nt: TGTGCCAGCAGCTTGGGGAAAGGGGGATGGACTGAAGCTTTCTTT
j_gene: TRBJ1-1
d_gene: -
v_gene: TRBV5-6
abundance: once

CDR3aa: CASSRGQETQYF
CDR3nt: TGTGCCAGCAGTCGGGGCCAAGAGACCCAGTACTTC
j_gene: TRBJ2-5
d_gene: -
v_gene: TRBV7-6
abundance: -

CDR3aa: CASSVARIGNTIYF
CDR3nt: TGCGCCAGCAGTGTTGCAAGAATTGGAAACACCATATATTTT
j_gene: TRBJ1-3
d_gene: -
v_gene: TRBV10-1
abundance: -

CDR3aa: CASSFREENTEAFF
CDR3nt: TGTGCCAGCTCATTCAGGGAGGAGAACACTGAAGCTTTCTTT
j_gene: TRBJ1-1
d_gene: -
v_gene: TRBV18
abundance: -

CDR3aa: CASSLKLVPYEQYF
CDR3nt: TGTGCCAGCAGCTTAAAGCTGGTTCCCTACGAGCAGTACTTC
j_gene: TRBJ2-7
d_gene: -
v_gene: TRBV11-2
abundance: -

CDR3aa: CASSTRTSASNEQFF
CDR3nt: TGTGCCAGCAGCACCCGGACTAGCGCCAGCAATGAGCAGTTCTTC
j_gene: TRBJ2-1
d_gene: TRBD2
v_gene: TRBV11-2
abundance: -

CDR3aa: CASSKNPGQGKSGNTIYF
CDR3nt: TGTGCCAGTAGTAAAAATCCGGGACAGGGGAAATCTGGAAACACCATATATTTT
j_gene: TRBJ1-3
d_gene: TRBD1
v_gene: TRBV19
abundance: -